This is a list of T cell receptor beta chains from one sample in a study of human T cells and chemical hapten exposure. TCRdb passed the RACE reads through MiXCR, listing each CDR3 protein once. The sample contains roughly 380,000 distinct CDR3 sequences, less than 6.5% of which appear only once. Sequenced material: whole blood, taken in connection with sensitization to the hapten diphenylcyclopropenone (DPC). These receptors came from a woman aged 45-65 years with alopecia areata. Some clones in this sample may be carry-over from other donors' samples. CDR3s include the opening cysteine and the closing phenylalanine or tryptophan. The D gene is left open where the match is weak. Size tells how often a clone was seen (once, few, many) or the class of an expanded clone, and some rows leave it out.

TRBJ2-1 | TRBV29-1 | TRBD2 | - | TGCAGTTCGGGAGGGACTACCCAAAGACGAAATGAGCAGTTCTTC | CSSGGTTQRRNEQFF
TRBJ2-1 | TRBV9 | - | - | TGTGCCAGCAGCGCGAGAGGAAATGAGCAGTTCTTC | CASSARGNEQFF
TRBJ2-6 | TRBV7-3 | - | - | TGTGCCAGCAGCTTGATTGGGGGTGCTGGGGCCAACGTCCTGACTTTC | CASSLIGGAGANVLTF
TRBJ1-1 | TRBV13 | - | - | TGTGCCAGCAGCTCGATCGGGACGGCAGGAAGGAACACTGAAGCTTTCTTT | CASSSIGTAGRNTEAFF
TRBJ1-2 | TRBV28 | TRBD1 | many | TGTGCCAGCAGTTTATCCAGGGGGAATAACTATGGCTACACCTTC | CASSLSRGNNYGYTF
TRBJ2-7 | TRBV3-1 | - | - | TGTGCCAGCAGCCCTAGCCCAGGCGCCTACGAGCAGTACTTC | CASSPSPGAYEQYF
TRBJ2-7 | TRBV25-1 | - | many | TGTGCCAGCGGAGGGGACAGCTCCTACGAGCAGTACTTC | CASGGDSSYEQYF
TRBJ2-1 | TRBV19 | TRBD1 | - | TGTGCCAGTAGTAGGGGGACAGGGACCCACAATGAGCAGTTCTTC | CASSRGTGTHNEQFF
TRBJ2-7 | TRBV6-5 | - | few | TGTGCCAGCAGTTACTCACTCCCCTCGGGACTTCCTCGGGAGCAGTACTTC | CASSYSLPSGLPREQYF
TRBJ2-3 | TRBV25-1 | TRBD1 | - | TGTGCCAGCAGTGAGACAGGGGGCCCAAGCACAGATACGCAGTATTTT | CASSETGGPSTDTQYF
TRBJ2-3 | TRBV2 | TRBD2 | many | TGTGCCAGCAGTGGCAGCCGGGGGGGCACAGATACGCAGTATTTT | CASSGSRGGTDTQYF
TRBJ2-1 | TRBV2 | - | few | TGTGCCAGCAGACTAGGATCTGTGGGGCAGTTCTTC | CASRLGSVGQFF
TRBJ2-3 | TRBV19 | - | many | TGTGCCAGTAGTATCGGTGGCGGATCCCTACAGGATACGCAGTATTTT | CASSIGGGSLQDTQYF
TRBJ2-6 | TRBV5-5 | TRBD1 | - | TGTGCCAGCAGCTTGGTTTTCCGGGACAGGCTTTCTGGGGCCAACGTCCTGACTTTC | CASSLVFRDRLSGANVLTF
TRBJ2-1 | TRBV14 | - | - | TGTGCCAGCAGCCAAGAAGTTAGCGGATTGAGCTCCTACAATGAGCAGTTCTTC | CASSQEVSGLSSYNEQFF
TRBJ2-2 | TRBV20-1 | TRBD1 | many | TGCAGTGCCGGGGGGGACAGGGGAAACACCGGGGAGCTGTTTTTT | CSAGGDRGNTGELFF